This T cell receptor beta chain appears in the sequencing data of a study of T cell changes during pregnancy in multiple sclerosis. This CDR3 spans 15 amino acids. Germline CDR1 PRHDT, CDR2 FYEKMQ (reference sequence). Trimming cost V 1 base and J 5 bases, with 12 bases left between them. This table comes from immunoSEQ multiplex PCR, and its TCRdb copy is limited to in-frame clones, with some not included. The data show 75,000 to 95,000 clones, roughly 93% seen once. The rearrangement uses TRBV13 and TRBJ2-1; D remains unclear. This TCR was sampled from a female donor with multiple sclerosis, enrolled in a pregnancy study. Material: peripheral blood, obtained in the second trimester of pregnancy. CDR3 in DNA: TGTGCCAGCAGCTTAGCGGCTAGTTCTCACAATGAGCAGTTCTTC. Its protein is CASSLAASSHNEQFF.